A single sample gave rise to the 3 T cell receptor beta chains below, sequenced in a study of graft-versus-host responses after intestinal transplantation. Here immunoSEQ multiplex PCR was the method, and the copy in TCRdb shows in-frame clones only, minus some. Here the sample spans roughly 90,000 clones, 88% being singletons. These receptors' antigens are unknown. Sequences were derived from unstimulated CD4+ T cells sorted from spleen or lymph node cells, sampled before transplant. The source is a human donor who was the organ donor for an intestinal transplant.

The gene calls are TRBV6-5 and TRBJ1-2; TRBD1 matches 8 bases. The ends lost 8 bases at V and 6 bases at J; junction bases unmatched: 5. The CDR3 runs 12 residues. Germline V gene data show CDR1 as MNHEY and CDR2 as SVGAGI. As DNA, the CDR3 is TGTGCCAGCGACAGGGGCACGGATGGCTACACCTTC. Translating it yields CASDRGTDGYTF.

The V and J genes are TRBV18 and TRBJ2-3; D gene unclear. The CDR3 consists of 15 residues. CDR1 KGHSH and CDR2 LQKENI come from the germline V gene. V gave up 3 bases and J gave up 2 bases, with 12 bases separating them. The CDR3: CASSPEALYTDTQYF. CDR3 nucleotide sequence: TGTGCCAGCTCACCCGAGGCGCTATACACAGATACGCAGTATTTT.

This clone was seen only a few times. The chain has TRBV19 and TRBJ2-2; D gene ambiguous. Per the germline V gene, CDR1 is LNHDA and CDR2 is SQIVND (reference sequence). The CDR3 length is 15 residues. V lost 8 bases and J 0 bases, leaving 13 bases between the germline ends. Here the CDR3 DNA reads TGTGCCAGTCGCATCCTACCCGCGAACACCGGGGAGCTGTTTTTT. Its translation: CASRILPANTGELFF.